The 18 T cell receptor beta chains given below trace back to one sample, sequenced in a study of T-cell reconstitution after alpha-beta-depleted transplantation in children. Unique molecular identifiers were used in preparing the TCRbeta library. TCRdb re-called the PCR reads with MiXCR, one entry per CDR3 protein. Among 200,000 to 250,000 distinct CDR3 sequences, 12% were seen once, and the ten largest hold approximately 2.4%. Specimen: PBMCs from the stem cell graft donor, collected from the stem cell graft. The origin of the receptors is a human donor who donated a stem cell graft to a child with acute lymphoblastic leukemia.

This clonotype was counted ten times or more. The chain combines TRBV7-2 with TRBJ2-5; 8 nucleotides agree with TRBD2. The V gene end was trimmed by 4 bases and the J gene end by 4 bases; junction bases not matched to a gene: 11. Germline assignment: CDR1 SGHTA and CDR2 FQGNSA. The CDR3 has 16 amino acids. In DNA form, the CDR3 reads TGTGCCAGCAGCTCGCGCGGGGGGTATGAGGGAGAGACCCAGTACTTC. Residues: CASSSRGGYEGETQYF.

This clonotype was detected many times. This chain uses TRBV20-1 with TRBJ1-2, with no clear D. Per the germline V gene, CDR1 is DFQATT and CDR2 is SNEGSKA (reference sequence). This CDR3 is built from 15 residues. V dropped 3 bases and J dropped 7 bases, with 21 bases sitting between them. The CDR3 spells CSASPRPGLNGGYTF. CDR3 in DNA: TGCAGTGCTAGTCCCCGCCCGGGATTAAATGGTGGCTACACCTTC.

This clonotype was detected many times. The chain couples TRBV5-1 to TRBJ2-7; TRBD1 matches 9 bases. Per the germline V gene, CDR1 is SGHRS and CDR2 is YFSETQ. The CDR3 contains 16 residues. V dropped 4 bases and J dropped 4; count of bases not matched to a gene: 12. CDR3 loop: CASSPVGTGSPYEQYF. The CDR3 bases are TGCGCCAGCAGCCCGGTCGGGACAGGGTCACCATACGAGCAGTACTTC.

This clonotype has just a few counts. This CDR3 reads CASSVTTPNEQFF. CDR3 DNA sequence: TGTGCCAGCAGCGTTACTACCCCCAATGAGCAGTTCTTC. This chain connects TRBV7-2 to TRBJ2-1; no definite D call. The CDR3 runs 13 residues. Trimming removed 5 bases from V and 6 bases from J, with 11 bases in between. Germline loops: CDR1 SGHTA, CDR2 FQGNSA.

DNA of the CDR3: TGTGCCAGCTCACCGGCAGGGAACAATTCACCCCTCCACTTT. Protein: CASSPAGNNSPLHF. The J gene is TRBJ1-6, the V gene TRBV18; possibly TRBD1 for D (5 bases). The CDR3 extends over 14 amino acids. Germline CDR1 reads KGHSH; CDR2 reads LQKENI. V lost 3 bases and J 7 bases, leaving 10 bases between the germline ends.

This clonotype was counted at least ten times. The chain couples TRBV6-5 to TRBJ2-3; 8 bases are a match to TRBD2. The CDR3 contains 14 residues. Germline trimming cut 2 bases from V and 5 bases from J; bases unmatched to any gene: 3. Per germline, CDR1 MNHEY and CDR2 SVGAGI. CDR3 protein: CASSYGTRVDTQYF. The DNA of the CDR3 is TGTGCCAGCAGTTACGGGACTAGAGTAGATACGCAGTATTTT.

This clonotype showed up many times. The CDR3 DNA is TGTGCCAGCAGCGCAACGGACAAGAACACTGAAGCTTTCTTT. Translating it yields CASSATDKNTEAFF. The J gene is TRBJ1-1, the V gene TRBV7-9; D is possibly TRBD1 (5 bases). Germline lookup yields CDR1 SEHNR and CDR2 FQNEAQ (reference sequence). V was pared by 5 bases and J by 1 base, with 11 bases between. This CDR3 comprises 14 residues.

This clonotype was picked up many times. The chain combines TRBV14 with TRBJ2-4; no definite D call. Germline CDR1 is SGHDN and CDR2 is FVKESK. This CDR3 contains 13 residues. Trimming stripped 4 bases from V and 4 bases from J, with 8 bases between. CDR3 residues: CASSLAWKNIQYF. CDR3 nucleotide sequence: TGTGCCAGCAGCCTGGCCTGGAAAAACATTCAGTACTTC.

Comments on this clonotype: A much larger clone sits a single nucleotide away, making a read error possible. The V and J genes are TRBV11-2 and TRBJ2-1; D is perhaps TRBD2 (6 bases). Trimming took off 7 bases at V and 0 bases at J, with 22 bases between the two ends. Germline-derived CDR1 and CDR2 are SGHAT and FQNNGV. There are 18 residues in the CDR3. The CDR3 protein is CASIWRARTSTSYNEQFF. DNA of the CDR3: TGTGCCAGCATCTGGAGGGCCCGGACTTCCACCTCCTACAATGAGCAGTTCTTC. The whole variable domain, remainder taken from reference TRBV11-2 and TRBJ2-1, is EAGVAQSPRYKIIEKRQSVAFWCNPISGHATLYWYQQILGQGPKLLIQFQNNGVVDDSQLPKDRFSAERLKGVDSTLKIQPAKLEDSAVYLCASIWRARTSTSYNEQFFGPGTRLTVL.

CDR3 in amino acids: CASSRPPAGGPADTQYF. The CDR3 DNA is TGCGCCAGCAGCCGACCCCCAGCGGGAGGGCCGGCAGATACGCAGTATTTT. The V call is TRBV5-1, the J call TRBJ2-3, with 10 bases matching TRBD2. Germline CDR1 is SGHRS and CDR2 is YFSETQ. The V gene end was trimmed by 4 bases and the J gene end by 4 bases; junction bases not matched to a gene: 12. This CDR3 is 17 amino acids long.

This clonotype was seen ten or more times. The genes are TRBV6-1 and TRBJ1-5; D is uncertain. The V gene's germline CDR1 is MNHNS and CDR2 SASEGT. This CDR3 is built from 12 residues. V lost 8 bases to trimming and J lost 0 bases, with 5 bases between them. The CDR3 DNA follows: TGTGCCAGCGGTAATAGCAATCAGCCCCAGCATTTT. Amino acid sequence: CASGNSNQPQHF.

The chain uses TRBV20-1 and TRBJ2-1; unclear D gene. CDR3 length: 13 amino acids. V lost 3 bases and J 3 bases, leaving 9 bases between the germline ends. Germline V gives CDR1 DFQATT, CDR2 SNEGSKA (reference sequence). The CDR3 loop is CSASRGRYNEQFF. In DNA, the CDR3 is TGCAGTGCTAGTCGAGGTCGCTACAATGAGCAGTTCTTC.

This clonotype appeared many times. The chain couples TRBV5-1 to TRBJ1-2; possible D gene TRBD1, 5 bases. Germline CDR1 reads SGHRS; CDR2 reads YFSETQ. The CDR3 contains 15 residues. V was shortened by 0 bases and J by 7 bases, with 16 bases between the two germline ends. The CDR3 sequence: CASSLEWGKSVGYTF. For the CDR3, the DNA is TGCGCCAGCAGCTTGGAATGGGGGAAGTCGGTTGGCTACACCTTC.

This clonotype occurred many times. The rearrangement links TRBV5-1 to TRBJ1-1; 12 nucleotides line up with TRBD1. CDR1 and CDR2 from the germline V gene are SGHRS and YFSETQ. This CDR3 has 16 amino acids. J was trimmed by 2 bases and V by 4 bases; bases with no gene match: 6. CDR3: CASSLGQGAPNTEAFF. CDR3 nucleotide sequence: TGCGCCAGCAGCCTGGGACAGGGGGCCCCTAACACTGAAGCTTTCTTT.

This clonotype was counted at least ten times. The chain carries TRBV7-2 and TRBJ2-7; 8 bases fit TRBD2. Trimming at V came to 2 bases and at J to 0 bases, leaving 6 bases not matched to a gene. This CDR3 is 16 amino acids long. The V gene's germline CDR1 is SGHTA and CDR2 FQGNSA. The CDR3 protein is CASSLTRSGGSYEQYF. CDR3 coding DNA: TGTGCCAGCAGCTTAACAAGAAGCGGGGGCTCCTACGAGCAGTACTTC.

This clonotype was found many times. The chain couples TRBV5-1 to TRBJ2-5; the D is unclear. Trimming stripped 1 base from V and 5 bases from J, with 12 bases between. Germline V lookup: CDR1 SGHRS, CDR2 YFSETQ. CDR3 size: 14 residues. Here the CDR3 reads CASSLFGFGETQYF. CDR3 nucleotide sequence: TGCGCCAGCAGCTTGTTTGGGTTCGGCGAGACCCAGTACTTC.

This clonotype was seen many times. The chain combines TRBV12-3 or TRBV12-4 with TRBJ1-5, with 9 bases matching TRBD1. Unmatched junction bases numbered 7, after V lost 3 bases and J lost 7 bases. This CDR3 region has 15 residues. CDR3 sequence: CASSFRDRVEQPQHF. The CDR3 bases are TGTGCCAGCAGTTTCCGGGACAGGGTAGAGCAGCCCCAGCATTTT.

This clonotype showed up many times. CDR3 bases: TGTGCCAGCAGCCATGGAGGGGGGCATGGCACTGAAGCTTTCTTT. Translating gives CASSHGGGHGTEAFF. The chain links TRBV5-5 to TRBJ1-1, with D maybe TRBD1 (6 bases). CDR3 length: 15 residues. The germline V gene has CDR1 SGHKS and CDR2 YYEKEE (reference sequence). V was cut by 4 bases and J by 4 bases, with 17 bases left in between.